These T cell receptor beta chains were read from a single sample in a study of OX40 agonist ivuxolimab in advanced cancers. Sequenced by immunoSEQ multiplex PCR; TCRdb stores in-frame clones only, minus some. The data hold about 28,000 clones, with around 85% observed a single time. This specimen was CD4+ or CD8+ T cells sorted from blood, taken in a trial of the OX40 agonist ivuxolimab. The receptor set was obtained from an adult with an advanced solid tumor such as melanoma, head and neck, liver or kidney cancer. The CDR3 runs from the conserved cysteine through the conserved F or W. Each record gives: V gene, CDR3 length, J gene, clone size, D gene, CDR3 protein, CDR3 DNA. D genes are given only for firm matches. Some rows mark clone size as missing; the rest say once, few, many or name a class of expanded clone.

>TRBV29-1|14|TRBJ2-7|NA|TRBD1
CSVETTGVDYEQYF
TGCAGCGTTGAGACGACAGGGGTAGACTACGAGCAGTACTTC
>TRBV28|16|TRBJ2-3|once|TRBD2
CASSLLTSGSTDTQYF
TGTGCCAGCAGTTTACTGACTAGCGGGAGCACAGATACGCAGTATTTT
>TRBV6-1|15|TRBJ2-3|NA|TRBD2
CASSELLAGADTQYF
TGTGCCAGCAGTGAATTGCTAGCGGGAGCAGATACGCAGTATTTT
>TRBV10-3|16|TRBJ2-1|once|TRBD2
CAISASGGANYNEQFF
TGTGCCATCAGTGCTAGCGGGGGGGCCAACTACAATGAGCAGTTCTTC
>TRBV30|13|TRBJ1-3|NA|TRBD1
CAWTTGVGNTIYF
TGTGCCTGGACCACAGGGGTTGGAAACACCATATATTTT
>TRBV4-1|17|TRBJ2-1|NA|NA
CASSHQPPQGSDNEQFF
TGCGCCAGCAGCCACCAACCCCCACAGGGTAGCGACAATGAGCAGTTCTTC
>TRBV15|16|TRBJ1-4|NA|NA
CATSRETDATNEKLFF
TGTGCCACCAGCAGAGAAACCGATGCAACTAATGAAAAACTGTTTTTT
>TRBV9|14|TRBJ2-3|NA|NA
CASSVDPEADTQYF
TGTGCCAGCAGCGTGGACCCGGAGGCAGATACGCAGTATTTT
>TRBV30|13|TRBJ2-3|NA|NA
CAWSIGHTDTQYF
TGTGCCTGGAGTATAGGCCACACAGATACGCAGTATTTT
>TRBV7-9|15|TRBJ1-2|NA|NA
CASSPEPRLNYGYTF
TGTGCCAGCAGCCCCGAACCGCGTCTTAACTATGGCTACACCTTC
>TRBV7-6|13|TRBJ2-7|NA|TRBD1
CASSFTGVGEQYF
TGTGCCAGCAGCTTTACAGGGGTTGGCGAGCAGTACTTC
>TRBV7-9|15|TRBJ2-7|NA|NA
CASSLGTNPGYEQYF
TGTGCCAGCAGCTTAGGAACAAATCCGGGGTACGAGCAGTACTTC
>TRBV7-3|13|TRBJ2-7|NA|NA
CASSLSPGYEQYF
TGTGCCAGCAGCTTAAGTCCCGGGTACGAGCAGTACTTC
>TRBV28|12|TRBJ2-7|NA|NA
CASSYDPYEQYF
TGTGCCAGCAGTTACGATCCCTACGAGCAGTACTTC
>TRBV2|12|TRBJ1-1|NA|NA
CASSLGLTEAFF
TGTGCCAGCAGCCTCGGGCTCACTGAAGCTTTCTTT
>TRBV7-9|15|TRBJ2-7|NA|TRBD1
CASSLGDRDPLEQYF
TGTGCCAGCAGCTTAGGAGACAGGGACCCACTCGAGCAGTACTTC
>TRBV19|17|TRBJ2-7|NA|TRBD2
CASSKGRLAGSSYEQYF
TGTGCCAGTAGTAAGGGACGACTAGCGGGAAGCTCCTACGAGCAGTACTTC
>TRBV9|13|TRBJ1-2|few|NA
CASSVRENYGYTF
TGTGCCAGCAGCGTCCGGGAGAACTATGGCTACACCTTC
>TRBV6-1|12|TRBJ2-7|NA|NA
CASGLDAYEQYF
TGTGCCAGCGGCCTGGACGCCTACGAGCAGTACTTC
>TRBV7-9|14|TRBJ1-2|NA|NA
CASSLIQGGYGYTF
TGTGCCAGCAGCTTAATCCAGGGAGGGTATGGCTACACCTTC
>TRBV5-6|12|TRBJ2-7|NA|NA
CASGLDAYEQYF
TGTGCCAGCGGCCTGGACGCCTACGAGCAGTACTTC
>TRBV19|14|TRBJ1-2|NA|NA
CASSTWGLSYGYTF
TGTGCCAGCTCGACGTGGGGCCTTAGCTATGGCTACACCTTC
>TRBV20-1|11|TRBJ2-7|NA|NA
CSARYSYEQYF
TGCAGTGCCAGATACTCCTACGAGCAGTACTTC
>TRBV7-9|14|TRBJ2-5|NA|NA
CASNPEEYQETQYF
TGTGCCTCCAACCCGGAGGAGTACCAAGAGACCCAGTACTTC
>TRBV7-9|14|TRBJ2-7|NA|NA
CASSLEGSDYEQYF
TGTGCCAGCAGCTTAGAGGGATCCGACTACGAGCAGTACTTC
>TRBV9|17|TRBJ1-2|medium-sized|NA
CASSRPTDSPRYYGYTF
TGTGCCAGCAGCCGCCCGACAGATTCCCCTAGGTACTATGGCTACACCTTC
>TRBV6-6|13|TRBJ2-7|NA|TRBD2
CASSVAGAYEQYF
TGTGCCAGCAGTGTAGCGGGAGCCTACGAGCAGTACTTC